A single sample is the source of the 20 T cell receptor beta chains below, sequenced in a study of shared clonotypes between healthy human individuals. Only in-frame clones appear in the TCRdb table, and some are missing; sequencing was by immunoSEQ multiplex PCR. The data contain approximately 2.3 million clones, over 90% of them singletons. Material: naive CD4+ T cells from PBMCs. The sample's subset: CD45RA+ positively selected. The receptors here all came from a man between 18 and 29 years old in good health. Some clones in this sample may be carry-over from other donors' samples.

This sequence joins TRBV28 and TRBJ1-4; 11 bases fit TRBD1. J lost 6 bases, V lost 6 bases, and 6 bases had no gene match. The CDR3 runs 15 residues. CDR1 and CDR2 (germline): MDHEN, SYDVKM. Written as DNA, the CDR3 is TGTGCCAGCAGCACATTGGGACAGGGGGATGAAAAACTGTTTTTT. It yields the protein CASSTLGQGDEKLFF.

This chain links TRBV27 with TRBJ2-7; 9 positions match TRBD1. After removal of 5 bases from V and 3 bases from J, the junction contained 8 bases not matched to a gene. Looked up from germline, CDR1 is MNHEY and CDR2 is SMNVEV (reference sequence). The CDR3 length is 15 residues. The CDR3 DNA sequence: TGTGCCAGCAGTGTACTAGGGACAGGGTACTACGAGCAGTACTTC. Protein sequence: CASSVLGTGYYEQYF.

The chain employs TRBV30 and TRBJ2-2; the D is unclear. The CDR3 extends over 13 amino acids. Germline V gene data show CDR1 as GTSNPN and CDR2 as SVGIG (reference sequence). V lost 4 bases, J lost 4 bases, and 10 bases lay in between. The CDR3 DNA reads as TGTGCCTGGACAGGCGATGGCACCGGGGAGCTGTTTTTT. It specifies CAWTGDGTGELFF.

The rearrangement uses TRBV28 and TRBJ1-5, with 8 bases identical to TRBD1. Germline lookup yields CDR1 MDHEN and CDR2 SYDVKM. V trimming: 1 base; J trimming: 3 bases; junction bases outside the gene matches: 5. This CDR3 has 16 amino acids. CDR3 in amino acids: CASSLLGTGNNQPQHF. In DNA form, the CDR3 reads TGTGCCAGCAGTTTATTAGGGACAGGCAACAATCAGCCCCAGCATTTT.

In the case of this clone: Other DNA sequences in this sample translate to the same CDR3. The CDR3 nucleotides read TGTGCCAGCAGACAGGGATCCTATGGCTACACCTTC. It encodes CASRQGSYGYTF. J is TRBJ1-2 and V is TRBV19; TRBD1 agrees at 7 bases. Germline loops: CDR1 LNHDA, CDR2 SQIVND (reference sequence). The CDR3 is 12 residues long. V lost 9 bases to trimming and J lost 4 bases; unmatched junction nucleotides: 5.

Concerning this clone itself: Other DNA sequences in this sample translate to the same CDR3. The chain couples TRBV5-1 to TRBJ1-1, with D possibly TRBD1 on 5 matching bases. CDR3 size: 14 residues. Germline V gives CDR1 SGHRS, CDR2 YFSETQ. Between the trimmed V and J ends, which lost 3 bases and 3 bases, there was a span of 12 bases. The chain's CDR3 is CASSSQGGYTEAFF. The DNA of the CDR3 is TGCGCCAGCAGCTCTCAGGGAGGGTACACTGAAGCTTTCTTT.

The chain uses TRBV29-1 and TRBJ2-1, with 13 bases lining up with TRBD2. The germline V gene encodes CDR1 SQVTM and CDR2 ANQGSEA. The CDR3 consists of 17 residues. With 6 bases clipped from V and 0 bases from J, the junction kept 8 bases outside the gene matches. CDR3 region: CSVGLAGLEGSYNEQFF. The CDR3 nucleotides are TGCAGCGTGGGACTAGCGGGATTGGAGGGCTCCTACAATGAGCAGTTCTTC.

Comments on this clone: Other DNA sequences in the sample encode the same CDR3. V is TRBV30 and J is TRBJ1-2; possibly TRBD1 for D (5 bases). CDR1 and CDR2 from the germline V gene are GTSNPN and SVGIG (reference sequence). The CDR3 consists of 13 residues. Between the trimmed V and J ends, which lost 0 bases and 4 bases, there was a span of 9 bases. CDR3 coding DNA: TGTGCCTGGAGTGTTCAGGGTTCCTATGGCTACACCTTC. Translating gives CAWSVQGSYGYTF.

In the case of this clone: This CDR3 is also generated by other DNA sequences in the sample. V gene TRBV5-5 combines with J gene TRBJ2-5; D is ambiguous. Per germline, CDR1 SGHKS and CDR2 YYEKEE (reference sequence). This CDR3 is built from 12 residues. V lost 2 bases and J 1 base, leaving 3 bases between the germline ends. CDR3 sequence (DNA): TGTGCCAGCAGCTTCCCCCAAGAGACCCAGTACTTC. This codes for CASSFPQETQYF.

This rearrangement joins TRBV9 to TRBJ1-5; D gene ambiguous. CDR1 and CDR2 from the germline V gene are SGDLS and YYNGEE. The CDR3 is made up of 15 amino acids. V lost 5 bases to trimming and J lost 2 bases, with 14 bases between them. CDR3 coding DNA: TGTGCCAGCAGTTACTCCGGTGGGGGCAATCAGCCCCAGCATTTT. Translating gives CASSYSGGGNQPQHF. Based on the CDR3 plus reference TRBV9 and TRBJ1-5, the full variable domain is DSGVTQTPKHLITATGQRVTLRCSPRSGDLSVYWYQQSLDQGLQFLIQYYNGEERAKGNILERFSAQQFPDLHSELNLSSLELGDSALYFCASSYSGGGNQPQHFGDGTRLSIL.

A remark on this clone: Additional DNA sequences in this sample encode the identical CDR3. The chain has TRBV28 and TRBJ1-1, with D hard to call. The germline V and J ends were trimmed by 2 bases and 2 bases, with 3 bases remaining between them. Germline lookup yields CDR1 MDHEN and CDR2 SYDVKM. This CDR3 region has 12 residues. The DNA for the CDR3 is TGTGCCAGCAGTTTAAGCAACACTGAAGCTTTCTTT. Its protein product is CASSLSNTEAFF.

This rearrangement joins TRBV7-2 to TRBJ1-4, with D unresolved. Germline-derived CDR1 and CDR2 are SGHTA and FQGNSA. The CDR3 runs 15 residues. Trimming shortened V by 2 bases and J by 5 bases, and 12 bases separated the two germline ends. The CDR3 DNA is TGTGCCAGCAGCTTAACCCCCAGGCAGAATGAAAAACTGTTTTTT. It specifies CASSLTPRQNEKLFF. Full variable domain (rest looked up from reference TRBV7-2 and TRBJ1-4): GAGVSQSPSNKVTEKGKDVELRCDPISGHTALYWYRQSLGQGLEFLIYFQGNSAPDKSGLPSDRFSAERTGGSVSTLTIQRTQQEDSAVYLCASSLTPRQNEKLFFGSGTQLSVL.

V usage is TRBV7-2 and J usage is TRBJ2-1; TRBD2 aligns across 8 bases. The CDR3 totals 16 residues. Germline lookup yields CDR1 SGHTA and CDR2 FQGNSA. V lost 2 bases, J lost 0 bases, and 3 bases stayed unmatched. The chain's CDR3 is CASSLRSGDSYNEQFF. The DNA for the CDR3 is TGTGCCAGCAGCTTACGTAGCGGGGACTCCTACAATGAGCAGTTCTTC.

V is TRBV11-2 and J is TRBJ1-3; D not resolved. V dropped 3 bases and J dropped 0 bases, with 9 bases sitting between them. Germline CDR1 is SGHAT and CDR2 is FQNNGV. This CDR3 is built from 15 residues. CDR3: CASSFMLSSGNTIYF. DNA of the CDR3: TGTGCCAGCAGCTTTATGCTATCCTCTGGAAACACCATATATTTT.

V and J are TRBV6-1 and TRBJ2-3, with D tentatively TRBD2 (5 bases). Trimming shortened V by 2 bases and J by 6 bases, and 9 bases separated the two germline ends. Germline-derived CDR1 and CDR2 are MNHNS and SASEGT. The CDR3 spans 13 residues. CDR3 loop: CASSESGYDTQYF. CDR3 sequence (DNA): TGTGCCAGCAGTGAATCGGGATACGATACGCAGTATTTT.

As regards this clone: This CDR3 is also generated by other DNA sequences in the sample. This chain connects TRBV5-1 to TRBJ2-7, with D tentatively TRBD2 (6 bases). The CDR3 runs to 15 residues. The V end lost 2 bases, the J end lost 3 bases, and 15 bases lay between the germline ends. Germline V gene data show CDR1 as SGHRS and CDR2 as YFSETQ. CDR3 DNA: TGCGCCAGCAGCTTAGGTGGGGCGGGGAACTACGAGCAGTACTTC. It specifies CASSLGGAGNYEQYF.

The chain joins TRBV28 to TRBJ2-2; D is unclear. The CDR3 length is 13 residues. Germline CDR1 is MDHEN and CDR2 is SYDVKM. V lost 7 bases and J 1 base, leaving 7 bases between the germline ends. The CDR3 spells CASIKGNTGELFF. Written as DNA, the CDR3 is TGTGCCAGCATTAAAGGGAACACCGGGGAGCTGTTTTTT.

The chain has TRBV19 and TRBJ1-4; TRBD1 is a possible D gene (6 bases). V was trimmed by 6 bases and J by 0 bases, leaving 26 bases between them. The CDR3 covers 20 residues. The germline V gene has CDR1 LNHDA and CDR2 SQIVND (reference sequence). As DNA, the CDR3 is TGTGCCAGTAGCCGTGGAAACAGGGATAACTGGGGGACAACTAATGAAAAACTGTTTTTT. Translated, it gives CASSRGNRDNWGTTNEKLFF.

V is TRBV7-3 and J is TRBJ1-1; TRBD1 aligns across 7 bases. V shed 5 bases and J 6 bases; nucleotides not matched to a gene: 9. The V gene's germline CDR1 is SGHTA and CDR2 FQGTGA. This CDR3 contains 14 residues. The CDR3 sequence: CASSKTGAVAEAFF. The CDR3 nucleotides read TGTGCCAGCAGCAAAACAGGGGCCGTGGCTGAAGCTTTCTTT.

About this clone: Germline and junction disagree at one end, which may indicate a read error. The chain joins TRBV30 to TRBJ1-2, with D perhaps TRBD1 (5 bases). The CDR3 runs to 14 residues. Germline values: CDR1 GTSNPN, CDR2 SVGIG (reference sequence). The CDR3: CTWNPSRGLYGYTF. CDR3 nucleotides: TGTACCTGGAACCCCTCACGGGGCCTCTATGGCTACACCTTC.